This section outlines one T cell receptor (beta chain) sequence together with its context. This clonotype was seen repeatedly, ten times or more. Its recognized antigen is unknown. Base qualities are missing; no much larger clone stands one base away. The germline V and J ends show losses of 6 bases and 3 bases respectively, and no gene match explains 8 bases of the junction. The CDR3 covers 15 residues, taking in both the cysteine and the phenylalanine. The retained sequence is limited to the CDR3, 45 bases, with the frame set at the first base. The germline V gene encodes CDR1 MDHEN and CDR2 SYDVKM. The data were obtained in a study of identical twins (TCRdb year 2016). Study-wide context: TCR alpha and beta repertoires from monozygotic twins, unrelated adults of various ages and cord blood were deep-sequenced to test whether fetal clonotypes persist. To rule out contamination, the twin experiments were replicated at different times with different library preparation protocols.

The investigation overall reported the following: In beta out-of-frame sequences, excess twin sharing was weaker, because having fewer shared sequences lowered the signal-to-noise ratio. Zero-insertion analyses could be partly confounded by invariant T cells such as MAIT and iNKT, although diverse VJ usage argued against such confounding for most clonotypes. In monozygotic twins, recombination models systematically underestimated out-of-frame TCR alpha sharing, but the models matched the sharing seen between unrelated individuals. Compared with coincidental sharing between unrelated individuals, out-of-frame TCR alpha sequences shared between twins had an excess of sequences with low generation probability. Because the same donors could not be followed over many years, conclusions were based on cross-sectional statistical analysis. Abundant cord blood beta clonotypes had fewer insertions, young adult naive repertoires showed a similar but weaker trend, and memory repertoires showed no such trend.

Every donor in the study was a healthy Caucasian. Using Miltenyi CD45RO+ enrichment and human naive T-cell isolation kits, memory (CD45RO+) and naive T cells were isolated from PBMC. The library came from 5' RACE. Sequencing took place on an Illumina HiSeq 2000. Template switching added a universal primer binding site, and the final cDNA carried a unique molecular identifier that allowed TCR cDNA molecules to be counted accurately. First-strand cDNA for TCR alpha and beta chains was synthesized from specific primers in the conserved constant-segment region. To control for contamination, every cDNA library carried two barcodes: a SMART-Mk sample barcode plus Illumina barcodes. TruSeq adapter sequences and Illumina sample barcodes were added in two successive PCR steps. TCR alpha and beta cDNA libraries were sequenced on the Illumina HiSeq platform with custom primers. Processing in the source paper ran as follows. MiGEC processed the raw reads to extract unique molecular identifiers, while MiXCR was used to determine the CDR3 positions. For each individual, recombination models were inferred using an EM algorithm with the repgenHMM and IGoR tools. The tcR package in R was used for shared clonotype analysis, with sharing normalized by the product of cloneset sizes. To study raw recombination free of thymic and clonal selection effects, out-of-frame nonproductive sequences were analyzed. The public sequencing data were trimmed at Q25 with fastp and processed into clonotypes with MiXCR by TCRdb, which kept only in-frame beta chains. Rows matching on CDR3 protein sequence are summarized as one entry with the most common DNA and genes. TCRdb, not the authors, supplied the V and J calls. Present in this sample are 240,000 or so distinct CDR3 sequences, more than 9% of which were seen just once. The top ten clonotypes cover over 8% of the sample.

What was sequenced was memory T cells sorted from blood. Per the publication, the cell subset or site label means: CD45RO+ enriched T cells. The sequence came from a man aged 50 to 59 in good health. Here the chain combines TRBV28 and TRBJ2-3; the central 8 bases match TRBD1. The encoded CDR3 is CASSIRDRSTDTQYF. The nucleotides read TGTGCCAGCAGCATCCGGGACAGGTCGACAGATACGCAGTATTTT.